The 12 T cell receptor beta chains below come from one sample, sequenced in a study of T-cell reconstitution after alpha-beta-depleted transplantation in children. It was with unique molecular identifiers that the TCRbeta library was prepared. TCRdb analysed the PCR reads with MiXCR anew, one entry per CDR3 protein. The sample contains under 250,000 distinct CDR3 sequences, about 15% of which appear only once. The sample in question was PBMCs, mostly from graft donor cells, obtained 360 days after TCRalphabeta/CD19-depleted stem cell transplant. The receptor set was obtained from a male patient aged 2 to 10 who had a stem cell transplant for acute lymphoblastic leukemia, so the T cells may come from the graft donor.

The rearrangement links TRBV4-2 to TRBJ1-2, with a weak D call TRBD1 (5 bases). Looked up from germline, CDR1 is LGHNA and CDR2 is YNFKEQ. This CDR3 contains 14 residues. Trimming cost V 4 bases and J 3 bases, with 12 bases left between them. The CDR3 region has the DNA TGTGCCAGCAGCCGGGGGGAGGGAGACTATGGCTACACCTTC. Its protein is CASSRGEGDYGYTF.

This clonotype has more than one count but fewer than ten. The V and J genes are TRBV25-1 and TRBJ2-5; 8 positions agree with TRBD1. J gave up 2 bases and V 4 bases, and 3 bases lay outside the gene matches. CDR1 is MGHDK, CDR2 SYGVNS, per germline. The CDR3 runs to 14 residues. CDR3 amino acids: CASSGNRGQETQYF. CDR3 coding DNA: TGTGCCAGCAGTGGCAACAGGGGGCAAGAGACCCAGTACTTC.

This clonotype occurred many times. This CDR3 reads CASSQGVQNNSPLHF. In nucleotides, the CDR3 is TGTGCCAGCAGCCAAGGCGTCCAGAATAATTCACCCCTCCACTTT. The chain combines TRBV3-1 with TRBJ1-6; D is undetermined. CDR3 length equals 15 residues. The V end lost 1 base, the J end lost 5 bases, and 9 bases lay between the germline ends. From germline, CDR1 is LGHDT and CDR2 YNNKEL (reference sequence).

This chain joins TRBV6-1 and TRBJ2-3; TRBD2 aligns across 8 bases. Germline-derived CDR1 and CDR2 are MNHNS and SASEGT. The CDR3 is 16 amino acids. Germline trimming cut 6 bases from V and 6 bases from J; bases unmatched to any gene: 14. CDR3 nucleotides: TGTGCCAGCAGACCGGGGGGGTTAGGCCTAAGGGATACGCAGTATTTT. This sequence encodes CASRPGGLGLRDTQYF.

The rearrangement uses TRBV12-3 or TRBV12-4 and TRBJ1-5; D not resolved. V dropped 4 bases and J dropped 3 bases, with 10 bases sitting between them. CDR3 length: 14 residues. The CDR3 spells CASSSTGDNQPQHF. The CDR3 DNA reads as TGTGCCAGCAGTTCGACGGGTGACAATCAGCCCCAGCATTTT.

In this sample, this clonotype turned up a few times. The gene calls are TRBV4-3 and TRBJ2-2; a possible D gene is TRBD1 (6 bases). V lost 0 bases to trimming and J lost 0 bases, with 14 bases between them. The CDR3 sequence is 18 residues long. Germline CDR1 is LGHNA and CDR2 is YSLEER. The CDR3 DNA follows: TGCGCCAGCAGCCAAGACCCGGGCAGGGGACCGAACACCGGGGAGCTGTTTTTT. Protein sequence: CASSQDPGRGPNTGELFF.

This clonotype was seen more than once but under ten times. The rearrangement uses TRBV12-3 or TRBV12-4 and TRBJ2-1; TRBD2 aligns across 14 bases. The CDR3 is made up of 18 amino acids. After removal of 6 bases from V and 9 bases from J, the junction contained 16 bases not matched to a gene. The CDR3 DNA follows: TGTGCCAGCAGGGGGGGAAGGCTGGGACTAGCGGGAGCTGTTGAGCAGTTCTTC. Its translation: CASRGGRLGLAGAVEQFF.

This clonotype was counted at least ten times. The chain uses TRBV5-1 and TRBJ2-1; TRBD2 matches at 8 bases. CDR1 is SGHRS and CDR2 is YFSETQ in the germline V gene. The CDR3 is 14 amino acids. V lost 7 bases and J lost 8; bases outside the gene matches: 11. In DNA form, the CDR3 reads TGCGCCAGCGGCCTGGGCGGGGGGCCATATGAGCAGTTCTTC. Its protein product is CASGLGGGPYEQFF.

In its sample, this clonotype was seen a few times. The chain combines TRBV12-3 or TRBV12-4 with TRBJ1-2; 8 bases line up with TRBD1. V trimming: 3 bases; J trimming: 2 bases; junction bases outside the gene matches: 14. There are 18 residues in the CDR3. CDR3: CASSFIDARAGGNYGYTF. The CDR3 nucleotides are TGTGCCAGCAGTTTTATTGATGCCAGGGCAGGGGGCAACTATGGCTACACCTTC.

The CDR3 region is CASSLGYPSGTYNEQFF. As DNA, the CDR3 is TGCGCCAGCAGCTTGGGCTATCCTAGCGGGACCTACAATGAGCAGTTCTTC. This chain joins TRBV5-1 and TRBJ2-1; 9 bases line up with TRBD2. This CDR3 region has 17 residues. The V segment lost 0 bases and the J segment 2 bases; nucleotides outside the gene matches: 6. The germline CDR1 and CDR2 sequences are SGHRS and YFSETQ. Variable domain in full (rest from reference TRBV5-1 and TRBJ2-1): KAGVTQTPRYLIKTRGQQVTLSCSPISGHRSVSWYQQTPGQGLQFLFEYFSETQRNKGNFPGRFSGRQFSNSRSEMNVSTLELGDSALYLCASSLGYPSGTYNEQFFGPGTRLTVL.

The V call is TRBV6-2 or TRBV6-3, the J call TRBJ2-2; 11 bases are shared with TRBD1. The CDR3 contains 20 residues. Unmatched junction bases numbered 22, after V lost 7 bases and J lost 6 bases. The germline V gene encodes CDR1 MNHEY and CDR2 SVGEGT. The CDR3 here is CASNPRGGTGGYALSGELFF. The CDR3 region has the DNA TGTGCCAGCAACCCACGAGGGGGGACAGGGGGATATGCCTTGTCCGGGGAGCTGTTTTTT.

The rearrangement uses TRBV28 and TRBJ2-7; D is possibly TRBD2 (6 bases). The CDR3 runs 16 residues. The germline V gene encodes CDR1 MDHEN and CDR2 SYDVKM. Trimming left V 2 bases short and J 5 bases short, with 19 bases between. The DNA of the CDR3 is TGTGCCAGCAGTTTAATCCGATGGGGGGTCGGGAACGAGCAGTACTTC. Its translation: CASSLIRWGVGNEQYF. Based on the CDR3 plus reference TRBV28 and TRBJ2-7, the full variable domain is DVKVTQSSRYLVKRTGEKVFLECVQDMDHENMFWYRQDPGLGLRLIYFSYDVKMKEKGDIPEGYSVSREKKERFSLILESASTNQTSMYLCASSLIRWGVGNEQYFGPGTRLTVT.